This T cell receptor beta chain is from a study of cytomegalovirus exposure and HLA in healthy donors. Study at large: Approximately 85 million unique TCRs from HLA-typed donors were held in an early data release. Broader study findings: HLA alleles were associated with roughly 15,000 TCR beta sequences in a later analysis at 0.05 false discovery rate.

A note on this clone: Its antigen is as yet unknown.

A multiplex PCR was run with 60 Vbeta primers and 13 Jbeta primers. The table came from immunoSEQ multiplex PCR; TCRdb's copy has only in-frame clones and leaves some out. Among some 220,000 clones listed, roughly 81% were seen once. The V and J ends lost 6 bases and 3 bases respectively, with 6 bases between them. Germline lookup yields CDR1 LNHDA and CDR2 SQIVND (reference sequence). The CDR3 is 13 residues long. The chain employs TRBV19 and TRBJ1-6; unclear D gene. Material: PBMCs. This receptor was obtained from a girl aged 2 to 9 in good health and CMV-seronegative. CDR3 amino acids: CASREFYNSPLHF. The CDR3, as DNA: TGTGCCAGTAGGGAGTTCTATAATTCACCCCTCCACTTT.